One sample yielded the 27 T cell receptor beta chains listed below, sequenced in a study of T cells in Graves' hyperthyroidism and ophthalmopathy. Regions amplified from RNA transcripts were the TCR beta CDR3 regions. HTBI primers were the set used in a first-round RT-PCR of the TCR CDR3. A single record per CDR3 protein comes from TCRdb applying MiXCR to the multiplex PCR reads. The sample holds about 840,000 distinct CDR3 sequences, 35% to 40% seen once. Sequencing input: blood. These receptors all stem from a man between 18 and 29 years old with Graves' hyperthyroidism.

The chain joins TRBV10-3 to TRBJ2-5, with 12 bases identical to TRBD1. Germline assignment: CDR1 ENHRY and CDR2 SYGVKD. The CDR3 runs to 15 residues. V lost 7 bases to trimming and J lost 4 bases; unmatched junction nucleotides: 7. This CDR3 reads CAIMSGTGGRETQYF. In nucleotides, the CDR3 is TGTGCCATCATGTCCGGGACAGGGGGCAGAGAGACCCAGTACTTC.

The V gene is TRBV5-6, the J gene TRBJ1-6; the match to TRBD1 covers 7 bases. CDR1 is SGHDT, CDR2 YYEEEE, per germline. V was clipped by 2 bases and J by 10 bases; unmatched bases: 9. This CDR3 is built from 15 residues. The CDR3 region has the DNA TGTGCCAGCAGCTTTTCAGACAGGGACCTATCACCCCTCCACTTT. Translation gives CASSFSDRDLSPLHF.

This clonotype was counted between two and nine times. The J gene is TRBJ2-6, the V gene TRBV15, with a weak D call TRBD2 (5 bases). V shed 3 bases and J shed 4 bases, with 10 bases lying between them. Looked up from germline, CDR1 is LNHNV and CDR2 is YYDKDF (reference sequence). The CDR3 has 15 amino acids. The CDR3 loop is CATSSPGSGANVLTF. The CDR3 nucleotides are TGTGCCACCAGCAGCCCGGGATCCGGGGCCAACGTCCTGACTTTC.

This clonotype has a single count. This clone may be a read error of a much larger clone one base away. The J gene is TRBJ2-7, the V gene TRBV25-1; no firm D call. This CDR3 is built from 13 residues. With 4 bases removed from V and 6 bases from J, the gap between germline ends came to 13 bases. The V gene's germline CDR1 is MGHDK and CDR2 SYGVNS. CDR3 nucleotides: TGTGCCAGCAGTGGTCCCACGGCGAGCGAGCAGTACTTC. Translated, it gives CASSGPTASEQYF.

Comment on this clonotype: This may come from a read error, since a much larger clone is one base off. The chain carries TRBV3-1 and TRBJ1-1; no clear D. CDR1 is LGHDT, CDR2 YNNKEL, per germline (reference sequence). There are 12 residues in the CDR3. CDR3 region: CASRHTDTEASF. As DNA, the CDR3 is TGTGCCAGCAGACACACAGACACTGAAGCTTCCTTT.

This clonotype was detected ten times or more. The chain carries TRBV2 and TRBJ2-7; 8 bases line up with TRBD1. The germline gives CDR1 SNHLY, CDR2 FYNNEI. The CDR3 length is 11 residues. The ends lost 4 bases at V and 9 bases at J; junction bases unmatched: 2. The CDR3 here is CASSGDRGQYF. The CDR3 DNA sequence: TGTGCCAGCAGTGGAGACAGGGGGCAGTACTTC.

This clonotype occurred many times. The chain joins TRBV19 to TRBJ2-7; D is ambiguous. The CDR3 consists of 14 residues. The germline V and J ends were trimmed by 5 bases and 2 bases, with 13 bases remaining between them. The germline V gene encodes CDR1 LNHDA and CDR2 SQIVND (reference sequence). CDR3 DNA sequence: TGTGCCAGTAGTCCCCTCGACCGGACCTACGAGCAGTACTTC. Translation: CASSPLDRTYEQYF. Full variable domain (rest looked up from reference TRBV19 and TRBJ2-7): DGGITQSPKYLFRKEGQNVTLSCEQNLNHDAMYWYRQDPGQGLRLIYYSQIVNDFQKGDIAEGYSVSREKKESFPLTVTSAQKNPTAFYLCASSPLDRTYEQYFGPGTRLTVT.

This clonotype was seen many times. The chain recombines TRBV7-9 with TRBJ1-6; the D is unclear. This CDR3 has 14 amino acids. The V gene's germline CDR1 is SEHNR and CDR2 FQNEAQ (reference sequence). Trimming removed 3 bases from V and 14 bases from J, with 17 bases in between. The CDR3 DNA sequence: TGTGCCAGCAGCTTCGGACTGGAACCGGGGACCCTCCACTTT. Translating gives CASSFGLEPGTLHF. Full variable domain (missing parts from reference TRBV7-9 and TRBJ1-6): DTGVSQNPRHKITKRGQNVTFRCDPISEHNRLYWYRQTLGQGPEFLTYFQNEAQLEKSRLLSDRFSAERPKGSFSTLEIQRTEQGDSAMYLCASSFGLEPGTLHFGNGTRLTVT.

This clonotype was seen at least ten times. The chain employs TRBV29-1 and TRBJ1-1; the match to TRBD1 covers 8 bases. CDR1 SQVTM and CDR2 ANQGSEA come from the germline V gene. V was pared by 6 bases and J by 3 bases, with 15 bases of the junction left unmatched. This CDR3 spans 16 amino acids. The CDR3 loop is CSVPRGRSAGDTEAFF. The DNA for the CDR3 is TGCAGCGTCCCCAGGGGGCGATCTGCAGGGGACACTGAAGCTTTCTTT.

This clonotype has at least ten counts. The V and J genes are TRBV2 and TRBJ1-1; D remains ambiguous. The V end was cut by 1 base, the J end by 4 bases, with 13 bases between. The CDR3 is 15 amino acids. Germline V CDR1 and CDR2: SNHLY, FYNNEI. The CDR3 protein is CASSEGSGRSTEAFF. The DNA of the CDR3 is TGTGCCAGCAGTGAAGGAAGCGGGAGGAGCACTGAAGCTTTCTTT.

The V call is TRBV11-2, the J call TRBJ2-7, with a possible D match to TRBD2 (5 bases). CDR3 length: 15 residues. V was pared by 5 bases and J by 1 base, with 15 bases between. Germline lookup yields CDR1 SGHAT and CDR2 FQNNGV. The CDR3 reads CASSLGLGYSYEQYF. The CDR3 DNA sequence: TGTGCCAGCAGCCTCGGACTTGGCTATTCCTACGAGCAGTACTTC.

The chain joins TRBV6-5 to TRBJ1-2, with 11 bases matching TRBD1. The CDR3 covers 14 residues. V lost 8 bases to trimming and J lost 4 bases; unmatched junction nucleotides: 6. Per germline, CDR1 MNHEY and CDR2 SVGAGI. In DNA, the CDR3 is TGTGCCAGCGGTCGGGGACAGGGGGGCTATGGCTACACCTTC. It yields the protein CASGRGQGGYGYTF.

The rearrangement links TRBV9 to TRBJ1-2; unclear D gene. CDR3 size: 12 residues. Germline CDR1 reads SGDLS; CDR2 reads YYNGEE. Trimming removed 5 bases at V and 3 bases at J, with 8 bases between. The CDR3 DNA is TGTGCCAGCAGTGCCAACTACTATGGCTACACCTTC. This gives the protein CASSANYYGYTF.

This clonotype was recorded many times. This chain uses TRBV2 with TRBJ1-1; 8 positions agree with TRBD1. The germline gives CDR1 SNHLY, CDR2 FYNNEI. The CDR3 spans 14 residues. V shed 2 bases and J 7 bases; nucleotides not matched to a gene: 6. The CDR3 region is CASSEWKQGDEAFF. DNA of the CDR3: TGTGCCAGCAGTGAATGGAAACAGGGGGATGAAGCTTTCTTT.

The chain combines TRBV5-6 with TRBJ1-4, with 8 positions matching TRBD1. Germline CDR1 and CDR2: SGHDT and YYEEEE. Unmatched junction bases numbered 5, after V lost 4 bases and J lost 3 bases. This CDR3 is 15 amino acids long. CDR3 sequence: CASSPVTGANEKLFF. The CDR3 DNA reads TGTGCCAGCAGCCCCGTGACAGGGGCTAATGAAAAACTGTTTTTT.

This clonotype was seen many times. V usage is TRBV20-1 and J usage is TRBJ1-1, with D possibly TRBD1 on 6 matching bases. The V and J ends lost 3 bases and 0 bases respectively, with 11 bases between them. This CDR3 is built from 14 residues. The V gene's germline CDR1 is DFQATT and CDR2 SNEGSKA (reference sequence). The CDR3 is CSARAQGLNTEAFF. The CDR3 DNA follows: TGCAGTGCTAGGGCACAGGGACTGAACACTGAAGCTTTCTTT.

The chain links TRBV19 to TRBJ2-5; 10 nucleotides agree with TRBD2. CDR3 size: 15 residues. The ends lost 5 bases at V and 4 bases at J; junction bases unmatched: 7. CDR1 and CDR2 (germline): LNHDA, SQIVND (reference sequence). CDR3 bases: TGTGCCAGTAGTCTCAGCGGGAGGGCCTCAGAGACCCAGTACTTC. Its protein product is CASSLSGRASETQYF. Together with reference TRBV19 and TRBJ2-5, the CDR3 gives the full variable domain: DGGITQSPKYLFRKEGQNVTLSCEQNLNHDAMYWYRQDPGQGLRLIYYSQIVNDFQKGDIAEGYSVSREKKESFPLTVTSAQKNPTAFYLCASSLSGRASETQYFGPGTRLLVL.

The chain combines TRBV5-1 with TRBJ2-2; 11 positions agree with TRBD2. Germline assignment: CDR1 SGHRS and CDR2 YFSETQ. This CDR3 has 17 residues. Unmatched junction bases numbered 3, after V lost 0 bases and J lost 2 bases. The CDR3 DNA sequence: TGCGCCAGCAGCTTGGAGGGACTAGCGGACAACACCGGGGAGCTGTTTTTT. Its translation: CASSLEGLADNTGELFF.

This clonotype occurred many times. The J gene is TRBJ1-1, the V gene TRBV7-8, with 9 nucleotides matching TRBD1. With 5 bases clipped from V and 5 bases from J, the junction kept 9 bases outside the gene matches. There are 15 residues in the CDR3. Germline V lookup: CDR1 SGHVS, CDR2 FQNEAQ. In DNA, the CDR3 is TGTGCCAGCAGCGTCACCGAGGACAGGGGTACTGAAGCTTTCTTT. This sequence encodes CASSVTEDRGTEAFF.

This chain links TRBV7-2 with TRBJ2-7; 9 bases match TRBD1. Germline trimming cut 6 bases from V and 2 bases from J; bases unmatched to any gene: 5. Germline assignment: CDR1 SGHTA and CDR2 FQGNSA. The CDR3 has 14 residues. The DNA of the CDR3 is TGTGCCAGCAGGAGGGACAGGGAACCCTACGAGCAGTACTTC. Translating it yields CASRRDREPYEQYF.

This sequence joins TRBV7-2 and TRBJ2-2, with D possibly called TRBD1 or TRBD2 (5 bases each). Germline loops: CDR1 SGHTA, CDR2 FQGNSA. The CDR3 is made up of 16 amino acids. V gave up 5 bases and J gave up 7 bases, with 20 bases separating them. CDR3 coding DNA: TGTGCCAGCAGCCCGATAGCCGGGACGCCGAACGGGGAGCTGTTTTTT. It specifies CASSPIAGTPNGELFF.

The gene calls are TRBV7-9 and TRBJ2-3; 10 bases map to TRBD1. The CDR3 totals 13 residues. J gave up 6 bases and V 6 bases, and 3 bases lay outside the gene matches. The germline CDR1 and CDR2 sequences are SEHNR and FQNEAQ (reference sequence). The CDR3 here is CASRRTGGDTQYF. The DNA for the CDR3 is TGTGCCAGCAGGCGGACAGGGGGGGATACGCAGTATTTT.

This clonotype was seen many times. The V call is TRBV29-1, the J call TRBJ1-5, with a tentative D call TRBD1 (5 bases). CDR1 and CDR2 (germline): SQVTM, ANQGSEA. The CDR3 totals 13 residues. V lost 5 bases, J lost 6 bases, and 14 bases lay in between. The CDR3: CSVLIGGGQPQHF. CDR3 bases: TGCAGCGTTCTAATTGGGGGGGGTCAGCCCCAGCATTTT.

The sample holds a few counts of this clonotype. The CDR3 DNA reads as TGTGCCAGCGGGCCCGAAACCGGGGAGCTGTTTTTT. This encodes CASGPETGELFF. The V gene is TRBV7-6, the J gene TRBJ2-2; D is ambiguous. V was cut by 8 bases and J by 5 bases, with 9 bases left in between. The length of the CDR3 is 12 residues. Germline-derived CDR1 and CDR2 are SGHVS and FNYEAQ.

About this clonotype itself: The final CDR3 position lacks the conserved phenylalanine or tryptophan, pointing to a likely read error. The DNA is left out, because the CDR3 cannot be placed on it with certainty; the CDR3 is given as TCRdb lists it. The V and J genes are TRBV15 and TRBJ2-6. From germline, CDR1 is LNHNV and CDR2 YYDKDF (reference sequence). The CDR3 adds up to 9 amino acids, both ends counted. The chain's CDR3 is CATSRDSHT.

The CDR3 sequence: CSVPLVGNTGELFF. Here the CDR3 DNA reads TGCAGCGTTCCCCTCGTCGGGAACACCGGGGAGCTGTTTTTT. This chain connects TRBV29-1 to TRBJ2-2; D call uncertain. V dropped 5 bases and J dropped 1 base, with 11 bases sitting between them. The CDR3 extends over 14 amino acids. Germline CDR1 reads SQVTM; CDR2 reads ANQGSEA.

This clonotype was recorded at least ten times. The chain combines TRBV29-1 with TRBJ2-2; 7 bases are a match to TRBD1. The V and J ends lost 5 bases and 5 bases, in that order; junction bases with no gene match: 5. Germline V gene data show CDR1 as SQVTM and CDR2 as ANQGSEA. There are 13 residues in the CDR3. CDR3 nucleotides: TGCAGCGTTAGGGGACAGTCTACCGGGGAGCTGTTTTTT. Its protein product is CSVRGQSTGELFF.